This is a list of T cell receptor beta chains from one sample in a study of metastatic and nonmetastatic thyroid tumors. Using MiXCR, TCRdb re-called clones from the PCR reads. The data contain about 20,000 clones, about a third of them seen just once; the ten biggest clones take up over 25%. Sequencing was carried out using tumor tissue. The receptors stem from a female donor with papillary thyroid cancer or a benign thyroid nodule (not recorded which). Some clones in this sample may be carry-over from other donors' samples. Both conserved end residues are part of each CDR3. D genes are given only for firm matches. Some rows mark clone size as missing; the rest say once, few, many or name a class of expanded clone.

j_call | clone_size | v_call | d_call | cdr3_aa | cdr3_nt
TRBJ1-1 | - | TRBV19 | - | CASAKGNTEAFF | TGTGCCAGTGCCAAGGGCAACACTGAAGCTTTCTTT
TRBJ1-1 | - | TRBV3-1 | TRBD1 | CASSQFGTGVNTEAFF | TGTGCCAGCAGCCAATTCGGGACAGGGGTTAACACTGAAGCTTTCTTT
TRBJ1-2 | few | TRBV29-1 | - | CSVEGTGAWGGYGYTF | TGCAGCGTTGAAGGTACAGGCGCCTGGGGAGGCTATGGCTACACCTTC
TRBJ1-2 | few | TRBV6-1 | TRBD1 | CASSDARGLSYGYTF | TGTGCCAGCAGTGATGCCAGGGGGCTCAGCTATGGCTACACCTTC
TRBJ1-2 | - | TRBV28 | - | CASSFWQGYGYTF | TGTGCCAGCAGTTTCTGGCAGGGATATGGCTACACCTTC
TRBJ1-1 | - | TRBV12-3/TRBV12-4 | - | CASSLDDVNTEAFF | TGTGCCAGCAGTTTAGATGACGTGAACACTGAAGCTTTCTTT
TRBJ1-2 | - | TRBV2 | - | CASSEARQGEGYTF | TGTGCCAGCAGTGAAGCGCGGCAGGGTGAAGGCTACACCTTC
TRBJ1-5 | many | TRBV12-3/TRBV12-4 | TRBD1 | CASSWTGGSNQPQHF | TGTGCCAGCAGCTGGACAGGGGGTAGCAATCAGCCCCAGCATTTT
TRBJ2-7 | - | TRBV6-5 | - | CASSYSFTGPKEQYF | TGTGCCAGCAGTTACTCTTTCACAGGGCCCAAGGAGCAGTACTTC
TRBJ2-3 | few | TRBV30 | - | CAWSVHSGGWDTQYF | TGTGCCTGGAGTGTGCACTCGGGGGGCTGGGATACGCAGTATTTT
TRBJ2-2 | - | TRBV28 | TRBD1 | CASRGGQASSANTGELFF | TGTGCCAGCAGGGGCGGACAGGCAAGTTCTGCGAACACCGGGGAGCTGTTTTTT